This T cell receptor (beta chain) was observed in a study of T cells expressing NK-cell markers. The wider study: HCMV seropositivity characterized most of the eight sequenced donors, and seronegativity one. The study's findings and limits: The CD3+CD56-NKG2C+ fraction of a handful of donors was likewise dominated by these clonotypes. Evidence did not settle whether expanded NKG2C+ T cell clones targeted HCMV.

CDR1 is WNHNN, CDR2 SYGVQD, per germline (reference sequence). The CDR3 extends over 15 amino acids. About this clonotype itself: The antigen is not known.

Template switching by 5'RACE with UMIs generated the TCR beta cDNA. TCRdb reprocessed the 5' RACE reads and keeps a single row for each CDR3 protein, giving no DNA. The sample yields 550,000 or so distinct CDR3 sequences, of which the top ten take up approximately 3.5%. The receptor was derived from a man between 18 and 29 years old in good health. The sequencing input was blood T cells: a sorted CD56 or NKG2C T cell subset, CD4+ or CD8+ T cells, or bulk PBMC T cells (not recorded which). The chain is built from TRBV10-1 and TRBJ2-3; the D call of TRBD2 rests on TCRdb alone, since no DNA is present to check it. The CDR3 spells CASSLTSGNTDTQYF.